This TCR beta chain was identified during a study of vaccination and CD4 T cells after COVID-19. Treatment: roughly nine-day PBMC culture with coronavirus spike peptide pools or control peptides (ViraFEST assay). Once obtained from cultured CD4+ T cells, the DNA was sequenced using the Oncomine TCR Beta short-read assay. MiXCR, run by TCRdb on the PCR reads, gives a single entry per CDR3 protein. This table holds about 15,000 distinct CDR3 sequences, 51% found once. Study conclusions and caveats: Researchers report that a median approximately 85% of reactive clones in convalescent patients surfaced only post-vaccination.

There are 15 residues in the CDR3. Details on this clonotype: No antigen is known for it. Germline and junction disagree at one end, which may indicate a read error.

What was sequenced was CD4+ T cells from blood, cultured in vitro. The clonotype was recovered from a human donor who had recovered from COVID-19. This chain connects TRBV12-3 or TRBV12-4 to TRBJ1-2; 8 bases map to TRBD1. CDR3 sequence reads: CASSLRDRWPMGYAF. CDR3 coding DNA: TGTGCCAGCAGTTTGCGGGACAGGTGGCCTATGGGCTACGCCTTC.